Listed below are T cell receptor beta chains from one sample, sequenced in a study of cytomegalovirus exposure and HLA in healthy donors. The method was immunoSEQ multiplex PCR; TCRdb's version includes in-frame clones alone and lacks a portion of them. The profile shows about 69,000 clones, about 94% of them singletons. Sequencing was done on a sample of PBMCs. The origin of the receptors is a woman aged 18-29 years in good health and CMV-seronegative. CDR3s include the opening cysteine and the closing phenylalanine or tryptophan. The D gene is left open where the match is weak. The size entry is marked missing in some rows and otherwise reads once, few, many or a size class.

CDR3: CASSLASNTDTQYF; DNA: TGCGCCAGCAGCTTGGCGTCTAACACAGATACGCAGTATTTT; D: -; size: -; V: TRBV5-1; J: TRBJ2-3
CDR3: CASSPLGGYTDTQYF; DNA: TGTGCCAGCAGTCCCTTGGGAGGGTACACAGATACGCAGTATTTT; D: TRBD2; size: -; V: TRBV28; J: TRBJ2-3
CDR3: CASSLEGGEGYEQYF; DNA: TGTGCCAGCAGCTTGGAAGGGGGCGAGGGCTACGAGCAGTACTTC; D: TRBD1; size: -; V: TRBV5-5; J: TRBJ2-7
CDR3: CSAEGQGHNEQFF; DNA: TGCAGCGCCGAAGGCCAGGGGCACAATGAGCAGTTCTTC; D: -; size: -; V: TRBV29-1; J: TRBJ2-1
CDR3: CASSYDGSSYNEQFF; DNA: TGTGCCAGCAGTTACGACGGGAGCTCCTACAATGAGCAGTTCTTC; D: -; size: -; V: TRBV6-5; J: TRBJ2-1
CDR3: CASSEAGGLTYEQYF; DNA: TGTGCCAGCAGTGAAGCGGGGGGGCTAACCTACGAGCAGTACTTC; D: -; size: -; V: TRBV2; J: TRBJ2-7
CDR3: CASGGGQGAGGYTF; DNA: TGTGCCAGCGGGGGGGGACAGGGGGCAGGAGGCTACACCTTC; D: TRBD1; size: -; V: TRBV28; J: TRBJ1-2
CDR3: CASSDSGGRPDTQYF; DNA: TGTGCCAGCAGTGACTCAGGGGGACGGCCAGATACGCAGTATTTT; D: -; size: -; V: TRBV6-4; J: TRBJ2-3
CDR3: CASSIGGLSYTGNQPQHF; DNA: TGTGCCAGTAGTATAGGCGGCCTAAGCTATACGGGCAATCAGCCCCAGCATTTT; D: -; size: -; V: TRBV19; J: TRBJ1-5
CDR3: CASSLSNRIYEQYF; DNA: TGTGCCAGCAGTTTGAGTAACAGGATCTACGAGCAGTACTTC; D: -; size: -; V: TRBV27; J: TRBJ2-7
CDR3: CASSVEGLAGPSTDTQYF; DNA: TGTGCCAGCAGCGTAGAAGGACTAGCGGGGCCTAGCACAGATACGCAGTATTTT; D: TRBD2; size: -; V: TRBV9; J: TRBJ2-3
CDR3: CASSQSRDSKNQPQHF; DNA: TGCGCCAGCAGCCAGAGCCGGGACAGCAAAAATCAGCCCCAGCATTTT; D: TRBD1; size: -; V: TRBV4-1; J: TRBJ1-5
CDR3: CASSIDLLETQYF; DNA: TGTGCCAGTAGTATAGATCTATTGGAGACCCAGTACTTC; D: -; size: once; V: TRBV19; J: TRBJ2-5
CDR3: CASSDGGSTDTQYF; DNA: TGTGCCAGCAGTGATGGGGGCAGCACAGATACGCAGTATTTT; D: -; size: -; V: TRBV6-4; J: TRBJ2-3
CDR3: CASSYTTGTYEQYF; DNA: TGTGCCAGCAGTTACACGACAGGGACCTACGAGCAGTACTTC; D: TRBD1; size: -; V: TRBV6-6; J: TRBJ2-7
CDR3: CASSQVGTATNEKLFF; DNA: TGCGCCAGCAGCCAGGTCGGAACAGCAACTAATGAAAAACTGTTTTTT; D: -; size: once; V: TRBV4-3; J: TRBJ1-4
CDR3: CASTGLDSDPTNEKLFF; DNA: TGTGCCAGTACAGGCCTGGACAGCGATCCAACTAATGAAAAACTGTTTTTT; D: -; size: -; V: TRBV19; J: TRBJ1-4
CDR3: CASSISNTGELFF; DNA: TGTGCCAGCAGCATCAGTAACACCGGGGAGCTGTTTTTT; D: -; size: -; V: TRBV7-8; J: TRBJ2-2
CDR3: CATSRDRALNTEAFF; DNA: TGTGCCACCAGCAGAGACAGGGCCTTGAACACTGAAGCTTTCTTT; D: -; size: -; V: TRBV15; J: TRBJ1-1
CDR3: CASRGSVPYEQYF; DNA: TGTGCCAGCAGGGGGAGCGTGCCCTACGAGCAGTACTTC; D: -; size: -; V: TRBV28; J: TRBJ2-7
CDR3: CASSEGTDYGYTF; DNA: TGTGCCAGCAGTGAAGGGACAGACTATGGCTACACCTTC; D: -; size: few; V: TRBV2; J: TRBJ1-2
CDR3: CASSLRGSGDTQYF; DNA: TGTGCCAGCAGCTTGCGGGGGTCCGGGGATACGCAGTATTTT; D: TRBD2; size: -; V: TRBV7-2; J: TRBJ2-3
CDR3: CASSPEGNNYGYTF; DNA: TGTGCCAGCAGCCCGGAGGGAAACAACTATGGCTACACCTTC; D: -; size: -; V: TRBV7-3; J: TRBJ1-2
CDR3: CATSRDLAGPKYNEQFF; DNA: TGTGCCACCAGCAGAGATTTAGCGGGGCCAAAGTACAATGAGCAGTTCTTC; D: TRBD2; size: -; V: TRBV15; J: TRBJ2-1
CDR3: CASSDLDGETQYF; DNA: TGTGCCAGTAGCGACCTAGATGGTGAGACCCAGTACTTC; D: -; size: -; V: TRBV19; J: TRBJ2-5
CDR3: CAWQPTGGNQPQHF; DNA: TGTGCCTGGCAACCTACAGGGGGGAATCAGCCCCAGCATTTT; D: TRBD1; size: -; V: TRBV30; J: TRBJ1-5
CDR3: CASSLVYRAVNEKLFF; DNA: TGTGCCAGCAGCTTAGTTTACAGGGCGGTTAATGAAAAACTGTTTTTT; D: -; size: -; V: TRBV7-8; J: TRBJ1-4
CDR3: CAISIQAGVYNEQFF; DNA: TGTGCCATCAGTATACAAGCGGGAGTCTACAATGAGCAGTTCTTC; D: TRBD2; size: -; V: TRBV10-3; J: TRBJ2-1
CDR3: CASSPYPGGEVGELFF; DNA: TGTGCCAGCTCACCCTATCCAGGGGGCGAGGTCGGGGAGCTGTTTTTT; D: TRBD1; size: -; V: TRBV18; J: TRBJ2-2
CDR3: CASKRFGTGMYEQYF; DNA: TGTGCCAGTAAGCGCTTCGGGACAGGAATGTACGAGCAGTACTTC; D: TRBD1; size: -; V: TRBV19; J: TRBJ2-7
CDR3: CASSLQGTGNTGELFF; DNA: TGTGCCAGCAGCTTACAAGGGACAGGCAACACCGGGGAGCTGTTTTTT; D: TRBD1; size: -; V: TRBV7-3; J: TRBJ2-2
CDR3: CASSSVTDNEQFF; DNA: TGCGCCAGCAGCTCGGTGACAGACAATGAGCAGTTCTTC; D: -; size: few; V: TRBV5-1; J: TRBJ2-1
CDR3: CASSEALAADDNEQFF; DNA: TGTGCCAGCAGTGAAGCTCTAGCGGCCGACGACAATGAGCAGTTCTTC; D: TRBD2; size: -; V: TRBV2; J: TRBJ2-1
CDR3: CASSPKWGRDQPQHF; DNA: TGTGCCAGCTCACCGAAATGGGGGCGCGATCAGCCCCAGCATTTT; D: -; size: once; V: TRBV18; J: TRBJ1-5
CDR3: CASSPRRLAGGYEETQYF; DNA: TGTGCCAGCAGCCCACGAAGACTAGCGGGAGGATATGAGGAGACCCAGTACTTC; D: TRBD2; size: -; V: TRBV5-8; J: TRBJ2-5
CDR3: CASSSNLSGERDTQYF; DNA: TGTGCCAGCAGTTCCAACCTAAGCGGGGAGAGAGATACGCAGTATTTT; D: TRBD2; size: -; V: TRBV27; J: TRBJ2-3
CDR3: CASPFRQGPRLSQYF; DNA: TGTGCCAGCCCGTTTCGGCAGGGCCCCCGGTTGAGCCAGTACTTC; D: -; size: -; V: TRBV7-6; J: TRBJ2-5
CDR3: CASSPNTGGGYTF; DNA: TGCGCCAGCAGTCCGAATACAGGGGGTGGCTACACCTTC; D: TRBD1; size: -; V: TRBV5-1; J: TRBJ1-2
CDR3: CATAGLAGPDTQYF; DNA: TGTGCCACCGCGGGGCTAGCGGGCCCAGATACGCAGTATTTT; D: TRBD2; size: -; V: TRBV15; J: TRBJ2-3
CDR3: CASSSHSGGTGELFF; DNA: TGTGCCAGCAGTTCCCACAGCGGGGGCACCGGGGAGCTGTTTTTT; D: TRBD2; size: -; V: TRBV6-5; J: TRBJ2-2
CDR3: CASSEARGGDGEQYF; DNA: TGTGCCAGCAGTGAAGCGCGTGGGGGGGACGGCGAGCAGTACTTC; D: TRBD2; size: -; V: TRBV2; J: TRBJ2-7
CDR3: CSVLMGGTEAFF; DNA: TGCAGCGTTTTAATGGGGGGCACTGAAGCTTTCTTT; D: -; size: -; V: TRBV29-1; J: TRBJ1-1
CDR3: CASSFATITDTQYF; DNA: TGTGCCAGCAGTTTTGCGACTATAACAGATACGCAGTATTTT; D: -; size: -; V: TRBV27; J: TRBJ2-3
CDR3: CASSRGTDANYGYTF; DNA: TGTGCCAGCTCCCGCGGGACGGACGCTAACTATGGCTACACCTTC; D: -; size: -; V: TRBV18; J: TRBJ1-2
CDR3: CASSLEGGEQYF; DNA: TGTGCCAGCAGCTTGGAAGGGGGAGAGCAGTACTTC; D: -; size: -; V: TRBV5-4; J: TRBJ2-7
CDR3: CASSRDRVNYGYTF; DNA: TGTGCCAGCTCAAGGGACAGGGTGAACTATGGCTACACCTTC; D: TRBD1; size: -; V: TRBV18; J: TRBJ1-2
CDR3: CASSMSALSTDTQYF; DNA: TGTGCCAGTAGTATGAGTGCTCTCAGCACAGATACGCAGTATTTT; D: -; size: -; V: TRBV19; J: TRBJ2-3
CDR3: CAWRRALGGPNYGYTF; DNA: TGTGCCTGGAGACGTGCCTTGGGGGGGCCCAACTATGGCTACACCTTC; D: -; size: -; V: TRBV30; J: TRBJ1-2
CDR3: CASSPDSEEAFF; DNA: TGTGCCAGCAGCCCTGACAGTGAAGAAGCTTTCTTT; D: -; size: -; V: TRBV11-1; J: TRBJ1-1
CDR3: CASSDSTTGTGVAGELFF; DNA: TGTGCCAGCAGTGACTCGACTACCGGGACAGGGGTAGCCGGGGAGCTGTTTTTT; D: TRBD1; size: -; V: TRBV6-4; J: TRBJ2-2
CDR3: CASTLQGRTGELFF; DNA: TGTGCCAGCACTTTACAGGGTCGCACCGGGGAGCTGTTTTTT; D: -; size: few; V: TRBV2; J: TRBJ2-2
CDR3: CASSSAGGQDTQYF; DNA: TGTGCCAGCAGCTCGGCGGGGGGGCAAGATACGCAGTATTTT; D: TRBD2; size: -; V: TRBV7-2; J: TRBJ2-3
CDR3: CASSFWRERFNEQFF; DNA: TGTGCCAGCAGTTTCTGGCGGGAGAGGTTCAATGAGCAGTTCTTC; D: TRBD2; size: -; V: TRBV27; J: TRBJ2-1
CDR3: CAWSVQAGGFYNEQFF; DNA: TGTGCCTGGAGTGTACAAGCGGGAGGGTTCTACAATGAGCAGTTCTTC; D: TRBD2; size: -; V: TRBV30; J: TRBJ2-1
CDR3: CASSDPQGNTEAFF; DNA: TGTGCCAGCAGTGATCCCCAGGGAAACACTGAAGCTTTCTTT; D: -; size: -; V: TRBV25-1; J: TRBJ1-1